These 21 T cell receptor beta chains were sequenced from one sample in a study of blood T cell repertoires in COVID-19. Only in-frame clones appear in the TCRdb table, and some are missing; sequencing was by immunoSEQ multiplex PCR. The sample holds 200,000 to 250,000 clones, around 81% seen once. Sequencing was carried out using peripheral blood. The receptors shown here come from a human donor in a cohort sampled during active COVID-19.

The chain has TRBV30 and TRBJ2-2; weak D call: TRBD2 (6 bases). Trimming removed 5 bases from V and 1 base from J, with 11 bases in between. This CDR3 comprises 14 residues. Per germline, CDR1 GTSNPN and CDR2 SVGIG (reference sequence). The DNA of the CDR3 is TGTGCCTGGCCTGGACTACAGAACACCGGGGAGCTGTTTTTT. Its translation is CAWPGLQNTGELFF.

The rearrangement joins TRBV28 to TRBJ2-1; the match to TRBD1 covers 12 bases. Trimming cost V 5 bases and J 7 bases; bases outside gene matches: 9. The CDR3 is made up of 16 amino acids. Looked up from germline, CDR1 is MDHEN and CDR2 is SYDVKM. The CDR3 DNA reads as TGTGCCAGCAGTCTCTCCGGGACAGGGGGCGCGAATGAGCAGTTCTTC. Translation gives CASSLSGTGGANEQFF.

V and J are TRBV7-3 and TRBJ2-2; tentatively, D is TRBD1 (6 bases). CDR1 and CDR2 (germline): SGHTA, FQGTGA. The V end was cut by 8 bases, the J end by 4 bases, with 14 bases between. This CDR3 contains 14 residues. CDR3: CASSQNRVTGELFF. The CDR3 nucleotides read TGTGCCAGCTCCCAAAACAGGGTCACCGGGGAGCTGTTTTTT. The full variable domain, in which reference TRBV7-3 and TRBJ2-2 provide the parts outside the CDR3, is GAGVSQTPSNKVTEKGKYVELRCDPISGHTALYWYRQSLGQGPEFLIYFQGTGAADDSGLPNDRFFAVRPEGSVSTLKIQRTERGDSAVYLCASSQNRVTGELFFGEGSRLTVL.

This chain connects TRBV6-5 to TRBJ2-1; D might be TRBD2 (7 bases). V lost 0 bases to trimming and J lost 8 bases, with 17 bases between them. The CDR3 is 16 residues long. Per the germline V gene, CDR1 is MNHEY and CDR2 is SVGAGI. The CDR3 sequence is CASSYSRGGRGYEQFF. In DNA form, the CDR3 reads TGTGCCAGCAGTTACTCGAGGGGGGGAAGAGGCTATGAGCAGTTCTTC.

The rearrangement links TRBV5-4 to TRBJ1-1; D gene ambiguous. CDR3 length: 13 residues. Trimming pared 0 bases from V and 7 bases from J, leaving 10 bases between. The V gene's germline CDR1 is SGHNT and CDR2 YYREEE (reference sequence). CDR3 DNA sequence: TGTGCCAGCAGCTTGGCCGTGAACGGTGAAGCTTTCTTT. This sequence encodes CASSLAVNGEAFF.

The chain joins TRBV27 to TRBJ1-2; a possible D gene is TRBD1 (6 bases). There are 13 residues in the CDR3. With 2 bases removed from V and 6 bases from J, the gap between germline ends came to 10 bases. CDR1 is MNHEY and CDR2 is SMNVEV in the germline V gene (reference sequence). The CDR3 DNA reads as TGTGCCAGCAGTTTACGGGGGGCTGATGGCTACACCTTC. Its protein is CASSLRGADGYTF.

The V gene is TRBV3-1 (or the pseudogene TRBV3-2), the J gene TRBJ1-5; D unresolved. Germline V lookup: CDR1 LGHDT, CDR2 YNNKEL (reference sequence). The V end was cut by 0 bases, the J end by 1 base, with 19 bases between. The CDR3 length is 19 residues. CDR3 protein: CASSQDGPGGPLSNQPQHF. The CDR3 region has the DNA TGTGCCAGCAGCCAAGATGGTCCCGGTGGGCCTTTAAGCAATCAGCCCCAGCATTTT.

CDR3 protein: CASRLLRNTEAFF. The CDR3 DNA follows: TGTGCCAGCAGGCTATTGCGGAACACTGAAGCTTTCTTT. The chain combines TRBV5-6 with TRBJ1-1; D gene ambiguous. Germline-derived CDR1 and CDR2 are SGHDT and YYEEEE. V dropped 5 bases and J dropped 1 base, with 9 bases sitting between them. CDR3 size: 13 residues.

The chain couples TRBV4-1 to TRBJ1-5; a weak D match, TRBD1 (5 bases). The CDR3 totals 16 residues. The V gene's germline CDR1 is MGHRA and CDR2 YSYEKL. Between the trimmed V and J ends, which lost 1 base and 4 bases, there was a span of 14 bases. The CDR3 DNA sequence: TGCGCCAGCAGCCAAGCGGGCCAGGGCATGAATCAGCCCCAGCATTTT. Translating it yields CASSQAGQGMNQPQHF.

The rearrangement links TRBV5-5 to TRBJ2-1, with TRBD1 matching 10 bases. Germline V gene sequence: CDR1 SGHKS, CDR2 YYEKEE (reference sequence). V gave up 5 bases and J gave up 8 bases; unmatched junction bases: 10. The CDR3 contains 15 residues. The CDR3 DNA follows: TGTGCCAGCAGGAGAGGGACAGGGGTATCTCATGAGCAGTTCTTC. Its protein is CASRRGTGVSHEQFF.

In this sample, this clone turned up many times. The chain couples TRBV12-3 or TRBV12-4 to TRBJ2-7; D possibly corresponds to TRBD2 (6 bases). V was pared by 6 bases and J by 7 bases, with 13 bases between. CDR3 length: 12 residues. The CDR3 coding sequence is TGTGCCAGCAGCCTTACCGGGAGTGAGCAGTACTTC. Translated, it gives CASSLTGSEQYF.

This chain joins TRBV28 and TRBJ1-1, with 8 bases identical to TRBD1. Germline values: CDR1 MDHEN, CDR2 SYDVKM. The CDR3 totals 15 residues. With V trimmed by 7 bases and J by 5 bases, 12 bases remained unmatched. CDR3 in DNA: TGTGCCAGCACTCTCACAGGGGGAGGGGGTACTGAAGCTTTCTTT. Translated: CASTLTGGGGTEAFF.

This rearrangement joins TRBV5-1 to TRBJ2-7, with D perhaps matching TRBD1 (6 bases). Germline V lookup: CDR1 SGHRS, CDR2 YFSETQ. V was cut by 0 bases and J by 1 base, with 14 bases left in between. The CDR3 is made up of 16 amino acids. This chain's CDR3 is CASSLAIRTDSYEQYF. The CDR3 coding sequence is TGCGCCAGCAGCTTGGCTATTCGGACAGATTCCTACGAGCAGTACTTC. Supplemented by reference TRBV5-1 and TRBJ2-7, the full variable domain reads KAGVTQTPRYLIKTRGQQVTLSCSPISGHRSVSWYQQTPGQGLQFLFEYFSETQRNKGNFPGRFSGRQFSNSRSEMNVSTLELGDSALYLCASSLAIRTDSYEQYFGPGTRLTVT.

The chain employs TRBV2 and TRBJ1-5, with 8 bases lining up with TRBD1. V lost 6 bases, J lost 0 bases, and 4 bases stayed unmatched. This CDR3 spans 15 amino acids. CDR1 is SNHLY, CDR2 FYNNEI, per germline. CDR3 amino acids: CASRDRAYSNQPQHF. CDR3 nucleotide sequence: TGTGCCAGCAGGGACAGGGCTTATAGCAATCAGCCCCAGCATTTT. The variable domain in full, with the rest retrieved from reference TRBV2 and TRBJ1-5, is EPEVTQTPSHQVTQMGQEVILRCVPISNHLYFYWYRQILGQKVEFLVSFYNNEISEKSEIFDDQFSVERPDGSNFTLKIRSTKLEDSAMYFCASRDRAYSNQPQHFGDGTRLSIL.

V is TRBV28 and J is TRBJ1-4, with TRBD1 matching 7 bases. The V gene end was trimmed by 6 bases and the J gene end by 0 bases; junction bases not matched to a gene: 13. Germline V gives CDR1 MDHEN, CDR2 SYDVKM. This CDR3 region has 18 residues. This CDR3 is CASSYPGTEIATNEKLFF. CDR3 in DNA: TGTGCCAGCAGCTACCCCGGGACAGAAATTGCAACTAATGAAAAACTGTTTTTT.

As to this clone: Germline is not matched at one junction end, which may reflect a read error. The V call is TRBV7-7, the J call TRBJ2-7, with 8 bases that match TRBD1. Germline V gene lookup returns CDR1 SSHAT and CDR2 FNYEAQ (reference sequence). This CDR3 is 16 amino acids long. CDR3 region: CASSLGPGQGPYEQYF. The CDR3 bases are TGTGCTAGCAGCTTAGGGCCCGGACAGGGACCCTACGAGCAGTACTTC.

This clone was observed a single time. The V gene is TRBV5-1, the J gene TRBJ2-2; TRBD2 aligns across 9 bases. The V gene end was trimmed by 4 bases and the J gene end by 7 bases; junction bases not matched to a gene: 5. There are 14 residues in the CDR3. Germline CDR1 SGHRS, CDR2 YFSETQ. CDR3 amino acids: CASSPGLAVGELFF. For the CDR3, the DNA is TGCGCCAGCAGCCCGGGACTAGCTGTCGGGGAGCTGTTTTTT.

J is TRBJ1-2 and V is TRBV6-4; TRBD1 might be the D (6 bases). The CDR3 sequence is 16 residues long. V lost 0 bases to trimming and J lost 8 bases, with 19 bases between them. Germline CDR1 MRHNA, CDR2 SNTAGT. The CDR3 sequence is CASSDSADSHAGGYTF. CDR3 in DNA: TGTGCCAGCAGTGACTCCGCGGACAGTCACGCCGGGGGCTACACCTTC.

The V call is TRBV28, the J call TRBJ1-1, with D unclear. CDR3 length equals 14 residues. V lost 8 bases to trimming and J lost 1 base, with 14 bases between them. CDR1 is MDHEN and CDR2 is SYDVKM in the germline V gene. The CDR3 DNA reads as TGTGCCAGCGGGCTCCACGGTGGGAACACTGAAGCTTTCTTT. It specifies CASGLHGGNTEAFF. Variable domain in full (rest from reference TRBV28 and TRBJ1-1): DVKVTQSSRYLVKRTGEKVFLECVQDMDHENMFWYRQDPGLGLRLIYFSYDVKMKEKGDIPEGYSVSREKKERFSLILESASTNQTSMYLCASGLHGGNTEAFFGQGTRLTVV.

The chain employs TRBV19 and TRBJ1-1; D unclear. CDR3 length: 12 residues. CDR1 and CDR2 from the germline V gene are LNHDA and SQIVND (reference sequence). V lost 3 bases, J lost 5 bases, and 7 bases lay in between. The CDR3 loop is CASSISRTEAFF. For the CDR3, the DNA is TGTGCCAGTAGTATTAGCAGAACTGAAGCTTTCTTT.

The chain uses TRBV29-1 and TRBJ2-5; perhaps TRBD2 as D (5 bases). Deletions cut 3 bases from V and 0 bases from J, with 8 bases between. The CDR3 sequence is 13 residues long. From germline, CDR1 is SQVTM and CDR2 ANQGSEA. CDR3 sequence (DNA): TGCAGCGTTGATCTCGGGAACCAAGAGACCCAGTACTTC. Translated: CSVDLGNQETQYF.